Described below is a single T cell receptor (beta chain) sequence and its context. Original processing notes: Scientists estimated how many nucleated cells there were by amplifying reference gene primers. The method was immunoSEQ multiplex PCR; TCRdb's version includes in-frame clones alone and lacks a portion of them. Clonal size and the V and J genes are those of that table, whereas D and trimming came from the DNA. The sample has almost 95,000 clones, around 67% seen once. The data stem from a study of blood T cell repertoires in COVID-19. Study-level information: The cDNA or gDNA used as material had been derived from T cells, B-cell-depleted T cells, or PBMCs.

Source material: peripheral blood. The TCR originated in a woman aged 55-70 years in a cohort sampled during active or convalescent COVID-19.

CDR3 amino acids: CASSVVTGSTDTQYF. The CDR3 bases are TGTGCCAGCAGCGTAGTGACAGGATCCACAGATACGCAGTATTTT. The V call is TRBV9, the J call TRBJ2-3; weak D call: TRBD1 (6 bases). The CDR3 totals 15 residues. V shed 0 bases and J shed 2 bases, with 10 bases lying between them. From germline, CDR1 is SGDLS and CDR2 YYNGEE.